The clone carrying this T cell receptor beta chain was seen a few times. The source of the sample is a study of blood T cell repertoires in COVID-19. The wider study: PBMCs, B-cell-depleted T cells, or T cells were the source of the cDNA or gDNA that made up the material.

The assay was immunoSEQ multiplex PCR, and TCRdb's table has in-frame clones only and misses some. The sample gives roughly 260,000 clones, about four fifths of which show up once; approximately 3.8% is in the top ten. Between the trimmed V and J ends, which lost 0 bases and 1 base, there was a span of 7 bases. The CDR3 covers 15 residues. The germline CDR1 and CDR2 sequences are SGHTA and FQGNSA. Participants' reported clinical history set cohort assignment. During the 2 weeks before they entered the study, exposed participants had met someone with a PCR-confirmed or clinician-diagnosed COVID-19 case.

This chain uses TRBV7-2 with TRBJ2-4; tentative D call: TRBD2 (6 bases). The sample taken for sequencing was PBMCs or T cells enriched from blood (not recorded which). This clonotype was sampled from a woman in her forties who had been exposed to COVID-19. As DNA, the CDR3 is TGTGCCAGCAGCTTAGCGGGGGGTGCCAAAAACATTCAGTACTTC. Its translation: CASSLAGGAKNIQYF.